A selection of T cell receptor beta chains follows, all from one sample in a study of OX40 agonist ivuxolimab in advanced cancers. The assay was immunoSEQ multiplex PCR, and TCRdb's table has in-frame clones only and misses some. Of 25,000 to 40,000 clones listed, around 84% were seen once; the top ten hold 9.5% to 15%. Sequenced here: CD4+ or CD8+ T cells sorted from blood, sampled in a trial of the OX40 agonist ivuxolimab. The receptors here all came from an adult with an advanced solid tumor such as melanoma, head and neck, liver or kidney cancer. The CDR3 runs from the conserved cysteine through the conserved F or W. Fields, in order: D gene, J gene, clone size, V gene, CDR3 protein, CDR3 DNA. D genes are given only for firm matches. A clone size is listed for some rows: how often the clone was seen (once, few, many), or a class if it is expanded.

d_gene: .; j_gene: TRBJ1-6; abundance: .; v_gene: TRBV19; CDR3aa: CASSIAGIGFSPLHF; CDR3nt: TGTGCCAGTAGTATAGCCGGGATTGGTTTCTCACCCCTCCACTTT
d_gene: .; j_gene: TRBJ1-4; abundance: once; v_gene: TRBV7-9; CDR3aa: CASSFTREKLFF; CDR3nt: TGTGCCAGCAGCTTTACCCGGGAAAAACTGTTTTTT
d_gene: .; j_gene: TRBJ2-3; abundance: .; v_gene: TRBV11-1; CDR3aa: CASSLGEDTQYF; CDR3nt: TGTGCCAGCAGCTTGGGGGAAGATACGCAGTATTTT
d_gene: .; j_gene: TRBJ2-1; abundance: .; v_gene: TRBV5-4; CDR3aa: CASSSLLALDEQFF; CDR3nt: TGTGCCAGCAGCTCCCTACTAGCCCTCGATGAGCAGTTCTTC
d_gene: .; j_gene: TRBJ1-6; abundance: .; v_gene: TRBV13; CDR3aa: CASSSRPYSKNSPLHF; CDR3nt: TGTGCCAGCAGCTCCCGGCCGTATTCAAAGAATTCACCCCTCCACTTT
d_gene: .; j_gene: TRBJ2-1; abundance: .; v_gene: TRBV4-1; CDR3aa: CASSLEGVRDEQFF; CDR3nt: TGCGCCAGCAGCCTGGAGGGGGTACGGGATGAGCAGTTCTTC
d_gene: TRBD2; j_gene: TRBJ2-3; abundance: .; v_gene: TRBV28; CDR3aa: CASSSGWTSGVYTDTQYF; CDR3nt: TGTGCCAGCAGTTCAGGATGGACTAGCGGGGTTTACACAGATACGCAGTATTTT
d_gene: .; j_gene: TRBJ2-5; abundance: few; v_gene: TRBV7-9; CDR3aa: CASSLAWAVQETQYF; CDR3nt: TGTGCCAGCAGCTTAGCGTGGGCAGTACAAGAGACCCAGTACTTC
d_gene: .; j_gene: TRBJ1-5; abundance: .; v_gene: TRBV4-1; CDR3aa: CASSLWPGSHAQHF; CDR3nt: TGCGCCAGCAGCCTCTGGCCAGGTTCCCACGCCCAGCATTTT
d_gene: .; j_gene: TRBJ1-2; abundance: .; v_gene: TRBV4-3; CDR3aa: CASSPDQGNYGYTF; CDR3nt: TGCGCCAGCAGTCCCGACCAGGGTAACTATGGCTACACCTTC
d_gene: TRBD1; j_gene: TRBJ2-7; abundance: .; v_gene: TRBV5-1; CDR3aa: CASGPGQGADEQYF; CDR3nt: TGCGCCAGCGGCCCGGGACAGGGGGCGGACGAGCAGTACTTC
d_gene: .; j_gene: TRBJ1-2; abundance: .; v_gene: TRBV5-1; CDR3aa: CASSLGDTRAGYTF; CDR3nt: TGCGCCAGCAGCTTGGGAGATACACGAGCGGGCTACACCTTC
d_gene: .; j_gene: TRBJ2-4; abundance: .; v_gene: TRBV4-3; CDR3aa: CASSRGPSNIQYF; CDR3nt: TGCGCCAGCAGCCGGGGACCGTCAAACATTCAGTACTTC
d_gene: TRBD2; j_gene: TRBJ2-1; abundance: .; v_gene: TRBV9; CDR3aa: CASSAPLRGNHEQFF; CDR3nt: TGTGCCAGCAGCGCCCCGTTGCGGGGGAACCATGAGCAGTTCTTC
d_gene: .; j_gene: TRBJ1-4; abundance: once; v_gene: TRBV6-6; CDR3aa: CASNRQSTNEKLFF; CDR3nt: TGTGCCAGCAACCGACAGTCAACTAATGAAAAACTGTTTTTT
d_gene: .; j_gene: TRBJ2-7; abundance: .; v_gene: TRBV4-1; CDR3aa: CASSHVVGGSYEQYF; CDR3nt: TGCGCCAGCAGCCATGTCGTAGGGGGCTCCTACGAGCAGTACTTC
d_gene: .; j_gene: TRBJ1-3; abundance: .; v_gene: TRBV6-6; CDR3aa: CASLLRGSSGNTIYF; CDR3nt: TGTGCCAGCCTTCTACGGGGGAGCTCTGGAAACACCATATATTTT
d_gene: TRBD1; j_gene: TRBJ2-7; abundance: .; v_gene: TRBV5-6; CDR3aa: CASSLARTGDEQYF; CDR3nt: TGTGCCAGCAGCTTGGCCCGTACAGGGGACGAGCAGTACTTC
d_gene: .; j_gene: TRBJ1-5; abundance: .; v_gene: TRBV19; CDR3aa: CASSDQPQHF; CDR3nt: TGTGCCAGTAGCGATCAGCCCCAGCATTTT
d_gene: .; j_gene: TRBJ2-3; abundance: .; v_gene: TRBV9; CDR3aa: CASSAQGDTQYF; CDR3nt: TGTGCCAGCAGCGCCCAAGGAGATACGCAGTATTTT
d_gene: .; j_gene: TRBJ2-7; abundance: .; v_gene: TRBV5-1; CDR3aa: CASSFTVDYEQYF; CDR3nt: TGCGCCAGCAGCTTCACGGTAGACTACGAGCAGTACTTC
d_gene: .; j_gene: TRBJ1-4; abundance: once; v_gene: TRBV9; CDR3aa: CASQGSNEKLFF; CDR3nt: TGTGCCAGCCAGGGGTCGAATGAAAAACTGTTTTTT
d_gene: TRBD1; j_gene: TRBJ1-1; abundance: .; v_gene: TRBV5-1; CDR3aa: CASSLAPDRGPNTEAFF; CDR3nt: TGCGCCAGCAGCTTGGCCCCGGACAGGGGGCCGAACACTGAAGCTTTCTTT
d_gene: .; j_gene: TRBJ1-4; abundance: .; v_gene: TRBV29-1; CDR3aa: CSVQYRDQGEKLFF; CDR3nt: TGCAGCGTACAGTACCGGGACCAAGGGGAAAAACTGTTTTTT
d_gene: .; j_gene: TRBJ1-1; abundance: .; v_gene: TRBV19; CDR3aa: CASSSQGYTEAFF; CDR3nt: TGTGCCAGTAGTTCACAGGGATACACTGAAGCTTTCTTT
d_gene: TRBD1; j_gene: TRBJ2-7; abundance: .; v_gene: TRBV6-1; CDR3aa: CASSEAGGHEQYF; CDR3nt: TGTGCCAGCAGTGAGGCAGGGGGCCACGAGCAGTACTTC
d_gene: .; j_gene: TRBJ2-2; abundance: .; v_gene: TRBV13; CDR3aa: CASSAPNTGELFF; CDR3nt: TGTGCCAGCAGCGCCCCGAACACCGGGGAGCTGTTTTTT
d_gene: TRBD1; j_gene: TRBJ1-1; abundance: .; v_gene: TRBV10-3; CDR3aa: CAIRGQGLVNTEAFF; CDR3nt: TGTGCCATCAGAGGACAGGGACTAGTGAACACTGAAGCTTTCTTT
d_gene: TRBD1; j_gene: TRBJ2-1; abundance: .; v_gene: TRBV2; CDR3aa: CASSAGQGSNEQFF; CDR3nt: TGTGCCAGCAGTGCCGGACAGGGTAGCAATGAGCAGTTCTTC
d_gene: .; j_gene: TRBJ1-2; abundance: .; v_gene: TRBV5-6; CDR3aa: CASSSLIDTYGYTF; CDR3nt: TGTGCCAGCAGCTCCCTGATTGATACCTATGGCTACACCTTC
d_gene: .; j_gene: TRBJ1-5; abundance: .; v_gene: TRBV7-9; CDR3aa: CASSSPGSPFICNQPQHF; CDR3nt: TGTGCCAGCAGCTCACCCGGCTCTCCGTTCATTTGCAATCAGCCCCAGCATTTT
d_gene: TRBD2; j_gene: TRBJ2-1; abundance: .; v_gene: TRBV5-6; CDR3aa: CASSAGGSLHEQFF; CDR3nt: TGTGCCAGCAGCGCGGGGGGTAGCTTACATGAGCAGTTCTTC
d_gene: .; j_gene: TRBJ1-1; abundance: .; v_gene: TRBV18; CDR3aa: CASSPPVTLNTEAFF; CDR3nt: TGTGCCAGCTCACCACCGGTCACTTTGAACACTGAAGCTTTCTTT
d_gene: .; j_gene: TRBJ1-2; abundance: .; v_gene: TRBV6-1; CDR3aa: CASSVVTSGPDGYTF; CDR3nt: TGTGCCAGCAGTGTTGTGACATCCGGGCCGGATGGCTACACCTTC
d_gene: .; j_gene: TRBJ1-1; abundance: .; v_gene: TRBV5-6; CDR3aa: CASSLVLGPRNTEAFF; CDR3nt: TGTGCCAGCAGCTTGGTTTTGGGTCCTCGGAACACTGAAGCTTTCTTT
d_gene: .; j_gene: TRBJ2-3; abundance: once; v_gene: TRBV6-5; CDR3aa: CASSYTPAADTQYF; CDR3nt: TGTGCCAGCAGTTACACCCCTGCTGCAGATACGCAGTATTTT
d_gene: .; j_gene: TRBJ1-2; abundance: .; v_gene: TRBV7-6; CDR3aa: CASSLEGVGYTF; CDR3nt: TGTGCCAGCAGCTTAGAAGGAGTAGGCTACACCTTC
d_gene: TRBD2; j_gene: TRBJ2-5; abundance: .; v_gene: TRBV29-1; CDR3aa: CSVGTSGRGKDF; CDR3nt: TGCAGCGTTGGGACTAGCGGGAGGGGAAAAGACTTC
d_gene: .; j_gene: TRBJ1-1; abundance: .; v_gene: TRBV13; CDR3aa: CASSLANTEAFF; CDR3nt: TGTGCCAGCAGCTTAGCTAACACTGAAGCTTTCTTT
d_gene: TRBD2; j_gene: TRBJ2-3; abundance: .; v_gene: TRBV7-6; CDR3aa: CASSLAKTSGDTDTQYF; CDR3nt: TGTGCCAGCAGCTTAGCGAAGACTAGCGGAGACACAGATACGCAGTATTTT
d_gene: TRBD2; j_gene: TRBJ2-3; abundance: .; v_gene: TRBV27; CDR3aa: CASSFGGLAGGAQYF; CDR3nt: TGTGCCAGCAGTTTTGGGGGACTAGCGGGAGGGGCGCAGTATTTT
d_gene: .; j_gene: TRBJ2-3; abundance: once; v_gene: TRBV7-6; CDR3aa: CASSKTGTQYF; CDR3nt: TGTGCCAGCAGCAAGACTGGTACGCAGTATTTT
d_gene: .; j_gene: TRBJ1-5; abundance: .; v_gene: TRBV10-3; CDR3aa: CAIRGAGNQPQHF; CDR3nt: TGTGCCATCCGGGGGGCGGGCAATCAGCCCCAGCATTTT
d_gene: .; j_gene: TRBJ1-3; abundance: .; v_gene: TRBV19; CDR3aa: CASSIWGRSGNTIYF; CDR3nt: TGTGCCAGTAGTATCTGGGGACGCTCTGGAAACACCATATATTTT
d_gene: TRBD2; j_gene: TRBJ2-7; abundance: .; v_gene: TRBV27; CDR3aa: CASGTGGGYEQYF; CDR3nt: TGTGCCAGCGGAACGGGGGGGGGCTACGAGCAGTACTTC
d_gene: .; j_gene: TRBJ2-7; abundance: few; v_gene: TRBV6-5; CDR3aa: CASSLGREQYF; CDR3nt: TGTGCCAGCAGCCTAGGGAGAGAGCAGTACTTC
d_gene: .; j_gene: TRBJ2-2; abundance: .; v_gene: TRBV27; CDR3aa: CASSISGTGELFF; CDR3nt: TGTGCCAGCAGCATATCCGGCACCGGGGAGCTGTTTTTT
d_gene: .; j_gene: TRBJ2-2; abundance: once; v_gene: TRBV5-4; CDR3aa: CASSLEGGPSTGELFF; CDR3nt: TGTGCCAGCAGCTTGGAGGGGGGGCCGAGCACCGGGGAGCTGTTTTTT
d_gene: .; j_gene: TRBJ2-1; abundance: medium-sized; v_gene: TRBV28; CDR3aa: CASSYSGEQFF; CDR3nt: TGTGCCAGCAGTTACAGTGGTGAGCAGTTCTTC
d_gene: TRBD1; j_gene: TRBJ2-7; abundance: .; v_gene: TRBV7-9; CDR3aa: CASSPRTGGLYEQYF; CDR3nt: TGTGCCAGCAGCCCTAGGACAGGGGGCCTCTACGAGCAGTACTTC
d_gene: TRBD1; j_gene: TRBJ2-5; abundance: .; v_gene: TRBV9; CDR3aa: CASSVAPGQVVETQYF; CDR3nt: TGTGCCAGCAGCGTAGCACCGGGACAGGTGGTGGAGACCCAGTACTTC
d_gene: .; j_gene: TRBJ2-3; abundance: .; v_gene: TRBV2; CDR3aa: CAVGKGRADTQYF; CDR3nt: TGTGCCGTCGGGAAGGGCCGGGCGGATACGCAGTATTTT
d_gene: TRBD2; j_gene: TRBJ2-3; abundance: few; v_gene: TRBV5-6; CDR3aa: CASITRTSGGSDTQYF; CDR3nt: TGTGCCAGCATCACTAGGACTAGCGGGGGGTCAGATACGCAGTATTTT
d_gene: .; j_gene: TRBJ2-6; abundance: .; v_gene: TRBV2; CDR3aa: CARNQGETGANVLTF; CDR3nt: TGTGCCAGAAACCAGGGCGAGACTGGGGCCAACGTCCTGACTTTC